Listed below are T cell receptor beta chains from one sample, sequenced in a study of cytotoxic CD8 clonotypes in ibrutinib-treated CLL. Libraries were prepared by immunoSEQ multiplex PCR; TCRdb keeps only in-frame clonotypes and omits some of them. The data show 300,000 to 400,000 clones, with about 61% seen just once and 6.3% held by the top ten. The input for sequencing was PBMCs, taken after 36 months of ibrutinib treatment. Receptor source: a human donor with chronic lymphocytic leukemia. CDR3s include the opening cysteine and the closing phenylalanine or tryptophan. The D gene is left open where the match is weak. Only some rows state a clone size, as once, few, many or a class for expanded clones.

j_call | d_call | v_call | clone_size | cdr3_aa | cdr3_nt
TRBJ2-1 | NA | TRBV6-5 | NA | CASSYGGLQFF | TGTGCCAGCAGTTACGGGGGGCTGCAGTTCTTC
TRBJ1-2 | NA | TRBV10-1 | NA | CASSENRDTYGYTF | TGCGCCAGCAGTGAAAACCGGGACACATATGGCTACACCTTC
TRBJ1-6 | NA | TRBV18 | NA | CASSPGAGANSPLHF | TGTGCCAGCTCACCGGGGGCCGGAGCAAATTCACCCCTCCACTTT
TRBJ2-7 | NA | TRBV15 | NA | CATSRDGGAHPYEQYF | TGTGCCACCAGCAGAGATGGAGGGGCCCACCCCTACGAGCAGTACTTC
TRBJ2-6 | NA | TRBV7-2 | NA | CASSLDRASGANVLTF | TGTGCCAGCAGCTTAGACAGGGCCTCTGGGGCCAACGTCCTGACTTTC
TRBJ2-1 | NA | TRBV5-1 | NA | CASSWNRDEQFF | TGCGCCAGCAGCTGGAATAGGGATGAGCAGTTCTTC
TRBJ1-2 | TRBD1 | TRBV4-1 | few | CASSDRGGGYTF | TGCGCCAGCAGCGACAGGGGAGGAGGCTACACCTTC
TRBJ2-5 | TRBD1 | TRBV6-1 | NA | CASSGEFFGTGLDQETQYF | TGTGCCAGCAGTGGGGAGTTTTTCGGGACAGGCTTGGACCAAGAGACCCAGTACTTC
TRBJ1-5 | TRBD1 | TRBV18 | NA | CASSPTGTGGHQPQHF | TGTGCCAGCTCACCCACAGGGACAGGGGGTCATCAGCCCCAGCATTTT
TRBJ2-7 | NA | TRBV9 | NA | CASSRRGAYEQYF | TGTGCCAGCAGCAGGCGGGGAGCTTACGAGCAGTACTTC
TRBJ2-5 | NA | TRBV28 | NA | CASRVGETQYF | TGTGCCAGCAGGGTCGGAGAGACCCAGTACTTC
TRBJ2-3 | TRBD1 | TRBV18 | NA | CASSTTGGTTDTQYF | TGTGCCAGCTCAACGACAGGGGGCACGACAGATACGCAGTATTTT
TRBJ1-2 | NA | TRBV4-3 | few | CASSQEIRPWRYTF | TGCGCCAGCAGCCAAGAGATACGGCCTTGGCGCTACACCTTC
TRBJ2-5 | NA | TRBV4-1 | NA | CASSQKASLETQYF | TGCGCCAGCAGCCAAAAAGCTTCATTGGAGACCCAGTACTTC
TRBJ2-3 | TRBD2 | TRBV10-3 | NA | CAISESSGPSTDTQYF | TGTGCCATCAGTGAGTCTAGCGGGCCTAGCACAGATACGCAGTATTTT
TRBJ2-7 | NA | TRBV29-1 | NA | CSVVSQGSYEQYF | TGCAGCGTTGTGAGCCAGGGGTCCTACGAGCAGTACTTC
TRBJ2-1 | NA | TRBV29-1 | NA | CSVGLRLHSYNEQFF | TGCAGCGTTGGCCTGAGGTTACACTCCTACAATGAGCAGTTCTTC
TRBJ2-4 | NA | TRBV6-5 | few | CASREQGRKNIQYF | TGTGCCAGCAGAGAACAGGGGAGGAAGAACATTCAGTACTTC
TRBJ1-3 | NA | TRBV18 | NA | CASSQGRNSGNTIYF | TGTGCCAGCTCACAAGGCCGGAACTCTGGAAACACCATATATTTT
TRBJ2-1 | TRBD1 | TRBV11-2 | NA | CASRRIKDRPYNEQFF | TGTGCCAGCAGAAGGATAAAGGACAGGCCCTACAATGAGCAGTTCTTC
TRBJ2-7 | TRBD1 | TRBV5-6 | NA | CASSPLRGRDVYEQYF | TGTGCCAGCAGCCCCCTTAGGGGGCGTGATGTCTACGAGCAGTACTTC
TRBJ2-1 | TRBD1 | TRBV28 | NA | CASSHLGGDRGYNEQFF | TGTGCCAGCAGTCATCTGGGTGGGGACAGGGGCTACAATGAGCAGTTCTTC
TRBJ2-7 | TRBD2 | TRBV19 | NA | CASSAGLAGGMDYEQYF | TGTGCCAGTAGTGCGGGACTAGCGGGAGGGATGGACTACGAGCAGTACTTC
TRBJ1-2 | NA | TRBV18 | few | CASSQGQPNYGYTF | TGTGCCAGCTCACAGGGACAACCTAACTATGGCTACACCTTC
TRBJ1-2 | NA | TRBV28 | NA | CASSLNGRVLYGYTF | TGTGCCAGCAGTTTAAATGGCAGGGTATTGTATGGCTACACCTTC
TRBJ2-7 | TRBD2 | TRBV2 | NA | CASREGTGGLYYEQYF | TGTGCCAGCAGAGAGGGGACGGGGGGACTCTACTACGAGCAGTACTTC
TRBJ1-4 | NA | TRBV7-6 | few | CASSPLSVSLNNEKLFF | TGTGCCAGCAGCCCGTTAAGCGTCAGCTTAAATAATGAAAAACTGTTTTTT
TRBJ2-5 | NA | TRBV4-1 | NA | CASSPSAGTIRIQTQYF | TGCGCCAGCAGCCCCTCAGCCGGGACGATACGTATTCAGACCCAGTACTTC
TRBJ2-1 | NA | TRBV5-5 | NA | CASSSPRDPNEQFF | TGTGCCAGCAGCTCGCCCAGGGATCCCAATGAGCAGTTCTTC
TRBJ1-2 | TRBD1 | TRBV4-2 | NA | CASSQGVDRGLDGYTF | TGTGCCAGCAGCCAAGGAGTGGACAGGGGGCTTGATGGCTACACCTTC
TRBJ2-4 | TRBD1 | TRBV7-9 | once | CASSSYPGQGAKNIQYF | TGTGCCAGCAGCTCCTATCCGGGACAGGGGGCCAAAAACATTCAGTACTTC
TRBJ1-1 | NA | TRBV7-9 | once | CASSLFRQDTEAFF | TGTGCCAGCAGCTTATTCCGACAGGACACTGAAGCTTTCTTT
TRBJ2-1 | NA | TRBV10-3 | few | CAISESGGGGLRNEQFF | TGTGCCATCAGTGAGTCCGGAGGGGGGGGACTACGCAATGAGCAGTTCTTC
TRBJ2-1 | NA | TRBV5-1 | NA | CASSLGARSYNEQFF | TGCGCCAGCAGCTTGGGGGCACGCTCCTACAATGAGCAGTTCTTC
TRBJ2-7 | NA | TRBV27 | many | CASSPPPGTLSYEQYF | TGTGCCAGCAGCCCTCCGCCCGGGACCCTATCCTACGAGCAGTACTTC
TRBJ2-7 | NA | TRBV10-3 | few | CANSDQMGEQYF | TGTGCCAACTCTGATCAGATGGGCGAGCAGTACTTC
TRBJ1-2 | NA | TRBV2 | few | CASARDGTTNYGYTF | TGTGCCAGCGCAAGGGATGGCACAACTAACTATGGCTACACCTTC
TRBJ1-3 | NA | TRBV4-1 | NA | CASSQISSSGNTIYF | TGCGCCAGCAGCCAAATTTCGAGTTCGGGAAACACCATATATTTT
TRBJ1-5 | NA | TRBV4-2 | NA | CASSQDRAQHQPQHF | TGTGCCAGCAGCCAAGATCGGGCCCAACACCAGCCCCAGCATTTT
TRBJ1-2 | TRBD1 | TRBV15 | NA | CATSNRGVDVYGYTF | TGTGCCACCAGTAACAGGGGTGTGGATGTCTATGGCTACACCTTC
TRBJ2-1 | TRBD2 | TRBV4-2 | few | CASSPFYSGGSSYNEQFF | TGTGCCAGCAGCCCCTTTTATTCGGGGGGAAGCTCCTACAATGAGCAGTTCTTC